The rows below give T cell receptor beta chains drawn from one sample of a study of T-cell reconstitution after alpha-beta-depleted transplantation in children. In TCRdb, the PCR reads were re-called with MiXCR into one record per CDR3 protein. The sample shows fewer than 550,000 distinct CDR3 sequences, 8% to 11% of them seen only once. Sequences were derived from PBMCs, sampled before TCRalphabeta/CD19-depleted stem cell transplant. The receptors derive from a child aged 2-15 years with inherited bone marrow failure, due to receive a stem cell transplant. Each CDR3 is given with its conserved first and last residue. The D gene is left open where the match is weak. Size is stated for part of the rows, as once, few or many counts, or as a class when the clone is expanded.

TGTGCCATCAGTCCCGGGACAATTTACGAGCAGTACTTC,CAISPGTIYEQYF,TRBV10-3,many,TRBJ2-7,NA
TGTGCCAGCAGCTGGGGCAGTAGCAGACCTTACAATGAGCAGTTCTTC,CASSWGSSRPYNEQFF,TRBV7-9,many,TRBJ2-1,NA
TGCAGTGTGGGGGGTGCCGCTGGAAACACCATATATTTT,CSVGGAAGNTIYF,TRBV20-1,NA,TRBJ1-3,NA
TGTGCCAGCAGCGTAAATCAGCAGGGGCGATTCTACGAGCAGTACTTC,CASSVNQQGRFYEQYF,TRBV9,many,TRBJ2-7,NA
TGCGCCAGCAGCTTGGCGCGGCCAGGGGGCAGCTATGGCTACACCTTC,CASSLARPGGSYGYTF,TRBV5-1,many,TRBJ1-2,TRBD1
TGCAGCGCAGGACTGGGCAGGGGTACAGATACGCAGTATTTT,CSAGLGRGTDTQYF,TRBV29-1,many,TRBJ2-3,NA
TGTGCCATCAGTGACTTGACAGGGGGCAACACTGAAGCTTTCTTT,CAISDLTGGNTEAFF,TRBV10-3,NA,TRBJ1-1,TRBD1
TGTGCCAGCAGCGTAGGGACAGGGGGGGCGCGCACTGAAGCTTTCTTT,CASSVGTGGARTEAFF,TRBV9,many,TRBJ1-1,TRBD1
TGCAGTGCTAGAGACAGTAGACGGGACACCTACAATGAGCAGTTCTTC,CSARDSRRDTYNEQFF,TRBV20-1,NA,TRBJ2-1,NA
TGTGCCAGCAGTCCGCTGGGGGTGGGGGACTACGAGCAGTACTTC,CASSPLGVGDYEQYF,TRBV27,NA,TRBJ2-7,NA
TGTGCCAGCAGCCGTGGGGGGAGAAGCGACGAGCAGTACTTC,CASSRGGRSDEQYF,TRBV7-2,many,TRBJ2-7,NA
TGTGCCAGCTCAGGGCCCTATGGCTACACCTTC,CASSGPYGYTF,TRBV6-5,many,TRBJ1-2,NA
TGTGCCAGCAGGGTTGCGGGAGGAGGAGAGACCCAGTACTTC,CASRVAGGGETQYF,TRBV7-2,many,TRBJ2-5,TRBD2
TGTGCCAGTAGTATAGTGGGTATCCAAGAGACCCAGTACTTC,CASSIVGIQETQYF,TRBV19,many,TRBJ2-5,NA
TGTGCCAGCAGCTTAAGGACGACAGTCGGTGAAAAACTGTTTTTT,CASSLRTTVGEKLFF,TRBV7-9,many,TRBJ1-4,NA
TGCGCCAGCAGCCGGGACACCCTCGAGACCCAGTACTTC,CASSRDTLETQYF,TRBV10-2,many,TRBJ2-5,NA
TGTGCCAGCAGTAACTCTTTGCATACGCAGTATTTT,CASSNSLHTQYF,TRBV27,many,TRBJ2-3,NA
TGTGCCAGCAGTAACCGGGGGAACAATCAGCCCCAGCATTTT,CASSNRGNNQPQHF,TRBV6-2/TRBV6-3,many,TRBJ1-5,NA
TGTGCCAGCAGCCAGTCGCGGGGAGCTGGCTACACCTTC,CASSQSRGAGYTF,TRBV7-2,few,TRBJ1-2,NA
TGTGCCAGCAGCACAGGACTAGTCACAGATACGCAGTATTTT,CASSTGLVTDTQYF,TRBV9,many,TRBJ2-3,TRBD2
TGTGCCAGCATGGCTCCCCTCCCCTACAATGAGCAGTTCTTC,CASMAPLPYNEQFF,TRBV7-9,many,TRBJ2-1,NA
TGTGCCAGCAGCATATGCTCCGGGACTAGCGGGGCGAACTCCTACGAGCAGTACTTC,CASSICSGTSGANSYEQYF,TRBV9,NA,TRBJ2-7,TRBD2
TGTGCCAGCAGTTTGAGGGGGACAGGGGGCTCGGGGGCTGAAGCTTTCTTT,CASSLRGTGGSGAEAFF,TRBV12-3/TRBV12-4,many,TRBJ1-1,TRBD1
TGCGCCAGCAGCGCCCGAACCGGGACAGGATACGAGCAGTACTTC,CASSARTGTGYEQYF,TRBV4-1,NA,TRBJ2-7,TRBD1
TGTGCCTGGGGGACTAGTAGCTCCTACAATGAGCAGTTCTTC,CAWGTSSSYNEQFF,TRBV30,NA,TRBJ2-1,TRBD2
TGTGCCAGCAGCCAAGATACTCGGCAGGAATGCACAGATACGCAGTATTTT,CASSQDTRQECTDTQYF,TRBV3-1,many,TRBJ2-3,NA
TGTGCCAGCAGGGACAGGGGAAGCGACGAGCAGTACTTC,CASRDRGSDEQYF,TRBV6-6,many,TRBJ2-7,TRBD1
TGTGCCAGCAGACCTTATGCAGGGGGCGGTAGATATGGCTACACCTTC,CASRPYAGGGRYGYTF,TRBV28,many,TRBJ1-2,TRBD1
TGTGCCAGCAGTGAAGCGGGACAGGGAACTGAAGCTTTCTTT,CASSEAGQGTEAFF,TRBV2,many,TRBJ1-1,TRBD1
TGTGCCAGCAGCCAAGATCGGGCCTACGAGCAGTACTTC,CASSQDRAYEQYF,TRBV4-2,NA,TRBJ2-7,NA
TGCAGTGCTAGATCCTGGACAGGGCTAAATCAGCCCCAGCATTTT,CSARSWTGLNQPQHF,TRBV20-1,many,TRBJ1-5,TRBD1
TGTGCCAGCAGTGAACTGGTTGGGGGGACCTCCTCCTACGAGCAGTACTTC,CASSELVGGTSSYEQYF,TRBV2,many,TRBJ2-7,NA
TGTGCCAGCAGCCCGGCCTTATATGGCTACACCTTC,CASSPALYGYTF,TRBV5-5,NA,TRBJ1-2,NA
TGTGCCAGCAGCTTCGGACCACGGGGATACAATGAGCAGTTCTTC,CASSFGPRGYNEQFF,TRBV7-2,many,TRBJ2-1,NA
TGTGCCAGCAACCCGGGACAGGGGATCTATGGCTACACCTTC,CASNPGQGIYGYTF,TRBV5-4,few,TRBJ1-2,TRBD1
TGCAGTGCTAGAGGGACTAGGGAGTACGATACGCAGTATTTT,CSARGTREYDTQYF,TRBV20-1,many,TRBJ2-3,TRBD2
TGTGCCAGCAGCTTCGGACTAGCGGGATCTGGGGAGCTGTTTTTT,CASSFGLAGSGELFF,TRBV9,many,TRBJ2-2,TRBD2
TGTGCCAGCACATCGGACAGGGTTTTGGCCTATAGCAATCAGCCCCAGCATTTT,CASTSDRVLAYSNQPQHF,TRBV28,NA,TRBJ1-5,TRBD1